A single sample is the source of the 27 T cell receptor beta chains below, sequenced in a study of cytomegalovirus exposure and HLA in healthy donors. In the PCR, 60 Vbeta and 13 Jbeta primers were used. Here immunoSEQ multiplex PCR was the method, and the copy in TCRdb shows in-frame clones only, minus some. The profile shows some 170,000 clones, more than 60% of them singletons. The sequencing input was PBMCs. These receptors all stem from a human donor in good health.

The chain employs TRBV7-6 and TRBJ1-2, with a tentative D call TRBD1 (6 bases). The CDR3 covers 14 residues. Trimming removed 1 base from V and 3 bases from J, with 9 bases in between. Germline loops: CDR1 SGHVS, CDR2 FNYEAQ. The CDR3 loop is CASSLGAGDYGYTF. CDR3 DNA sequence: TGTGCCAGCAGCTTAGGGGCAGGGGACTATGGCTACACCTTC.

V and J are TRBV7-8 and TRBJ2-7; 10 bases map to TRBD2. Germline lookup yields CDR1 SGHVS and CDR2 FQNEAQ. The CDR3 length is 15 residues. Unmatched junction bases numbered 4, after V lost 1 base and J lost 4 bases. The CDR3 reads CASSLDTSGVYEQYF. Here the CDR3 DNA reads TGTGCCAGCAGCTTAGATACTAGCGGGGTGTACGAGCAGTACTTC.

With respect to this clone: Germline is not matched at one junction end, which may reflect a read error. This sample also contains other DNA sequences that code for the same CDR3. The genes are TRBV7-3 and TRBJ2-1, with D maybe TRBD2 (6 bases). The CDR3 runs 15 residues. Germline V gives CDR1 SGHTA, CDR2 FQGTGA. CDR3 coding DNA: TGTGCTAGCAGCTTAGACGGGGGAGACTACAATGAGCAGTTCTTC. It yields the protein CASSLDGGDYNEQFF.

The rearrangement links TRBV4-1 to TRBJ1-2; 11 bases are a match to TRBD1. The germline V gene has CDR1 MGHRA and CDR2 YSYEKL. The CDR3 runs to 14 residues. V trimming: 1 base; J trimming: 7 bases; junction bases outside the gene matches: 2. DNA for the CDR3: TGCGCCAGCAGCCAAGGGACAGGGGGCTGTGGCTACACCTTC. Translation gives CASSQGTGGCGYTF.

This sequence joins TRBV19 and TRBJ1-6; D is ambiguous. Trimming removed 3 bases at V and 6 bases at J, with 12 bases between. The germline V gene has CDR1 LNHDA and CDR2 SQIVND (reference sequence). The CDR3 consists of 15 residues. The CDR3 coding sequence is TGTGCCAGTAGTATTAGGTTACAGTTTAATTCACCCCTCCACTTT. This gives the protein CASSIRLQFNSPLHF.

The chain combines TRBV9 with TRBJ2-5, with 10 bases aligning to TRBD1. Trimming cost V 4 bases and J 3 bases; bases outside gene matches: 3. This CDR3 contains 14 residues. CDR1 is SGDLS and CDR2 is YYNGEE in the germline V gene. CDR3 bases: TGTGCCAGCAGCTGGGACAGGGGAGAAGAGACCCAGTACTTC. It codes for CASSWDRGEETQYF.

This chain joins TRBV6-1 and TRBJ2-1; D may be TRBD2 (7 bases). V lost 3 bases, J lost 5 bases, and 14 bases lay in between. CDR1 and CDR2 (germline): MNHNS, SASEGT. The CDR3 length is 15 residues. The CDR3 DNA reads as TGTGCCAGCAGTGAGTGGGGGGGGGCGAACAATGAGCAGTTCTTC. It encodes CASSEWGGANNEQFF.

This chain joins TRBV19 and TRBJ1-1, with 8 bases fitting TRBD1. The CDR3 runs 15 residues. Unmatched junction bases numbered 11, after V lost 3 bases and J lost 8 bases. Germline CDR1 is LNHDA and CDR2 is SQIVND (reference sequence). In DNA form, the CDR3 reads TGTGCCAGTAGTATGATCCGACAGGGGAGTCGGGAAGCTTTCTTT. Its translation: CASSMIRQGSREAFF.

The chain joins TRBV6-5 to TRBJ2-3, with TRBD1 matching 7 bases. The CDR3 has 15 amino acids. V was clipped by 2 bases and J by 1 base; unmatched bases: 3. From germline, CDR1 is MNHEY and CDR2 SVGAGI. DNA for the CDR3: TGTGCCAGCAGTTACGCCGGGACAGGCACAGATACGCAGTATTTT. This encodes CASSYAGTGTDTQYF.

The rearrangement links TRBV28 to TRBJ2-7, with unresolved D. This CDR3 region has 14 residues. Trimming pared 6 bases from V and 3 bases from J, leaving 15 bases between. CDR1 and CDR2 from the germline V gene are MDHEN and SYDVKM. The CDR3 here is CASSPAEKFYEQYF. DNA for the CDR3: TGTGCCAGCAGCCCGGCGGAGAAGTTCTACGAGCAGTACTTC.

The rearrangement uses TRBV29-1 and TRBJ2-3, with D perhaps matching TRBD2 (5 bases). Trimming removed 8 bases from V and 9 bases from J, with 12 bases in between. The CDR3 runs 10 residues. From germline, CDR1 is SQVTM and CDR2 ANQGSEA. Written as DNA, the CDR3 is TGCAGCATCTCGGAGGAGACGCAGTATTTT. It is translated as CSISEETQYF.

V and J are TRBV11-3 and TRBJ1-3; D is unresolved. The CDR3 contains 16 residues. The germline V gene encodes CDR1 SGHNT and CDR2 YENEEA. Trimming left V 0 bases short and J 0 bases short, with 9 bases between. Here the CDR3 reads CASSLDRSNSGNTIYF. The DNA of the CDR3 is TGTGCCAGCAGCTTAGACCGGTCCAACTCTGGAAACACCATATATTTT.

The J gene is TRBJ1-3, the V gene TRBV5-4; D is uncertain. V was shortened by 2 bases and J by 6 bases, with 9 bases between the two germline ends. Germline V gives CDR1 SGHNT, CDR2 YYREEE (reference sequence). This CDR3 contains 13 residues. CDR3 bases: TGTGCCAGCAGCTTACTCGGGGAAAACACCATATATTTT. Its translation is CASSLLGENTIYF.

This chain joins TRBV7-8 and TRBJ2-2, with TRBD2 matching 7 bases. The V and J ends lost 5 bases and 0 bases, in that order; junction bases with no gene match: 15. The germline V gene encodes CDR1 SGHVS and CDR2 FQNEAQ. The CDR3 is 19 amino acids. CDR3 amino acids: CASSTHFGSGETNTGELFF. DNA of the CDR3: TGTGCCAGCAGCACCCATTTTGGGAGCGGGGAAACGAACACCGGGGAGCTGTTTTTT.

The rearrangement joins TRBV18 to TRBJ2-3; TRBD1 matches 10 bases. CDR1 and CDR2 (germline): KGHSH, LQKENI. There are 16 residues in the CDR3. The V and J ends lost 4 bases and 4 bases, in that order; junction bases with no gene match: 8. CDR3 loop: CASSQPGQGRADTQYF. The DNA of the CDR3 is TGTGCCAGCTCACAACCGGGACAGGGGAGGGCAGATACGCAGTATTTT. Using reference TRBV18 and TRBJ2-3 for the parts outside the CDR3, the full variable domain is NAGVMQNPRHLVRRRGQEARLRCSPMKGHSHVYWYRQLPEEGLKFMVYLQKENIIDESGMPKERFSAEFPKEGPSILRIQQVVRGDSAAYFCASSQPGQGRADTQYFGPGTRLTVL.

V is TRBV6-1 and J is TRBJ1-1; D ambiguous. Germline V gives CDR1 MNHNS, CDR2 SASEGT. V lost 1 base and J 5 bases, leaving 11 bases between the germline ends. The length of the CDR3 is 14 residues. The DNA for the CDR3 is TGTGCCAGCAGTGAAGTCGGAGGGCGGACTGAAGCTTTCTTT. As protein: CASSEVGGRTEAFF.

This clone was observed a single time. Other DNA sequences in this specimen translate into the identical CDR3. The rearrangement joins TRBV5-1 to TRBJ1-5; D gene uncertain. Trimming left V 0 bases short and J 7 bases short, with 8 bases between. The CDR3 is 13 amino acids. From germline, CDR1 is SGHRS and CDR2 YFSETQ. This chain's CDR3 is CASSLGGGQPQHF. CDR3 coding DNA: TGCGCCAGCAGCTTGGGGGGAGGACAGCCCCAGCATTTT.

The rearrangement joins TRBV7-8 to TRBJ1-6; D is possibly TRBD1 (6 bases). The CDR3 loop spans 14 amino acids. Trimming pared 8 bases from V and 4 bases from J, leaving 12 bases between. Germline assignment: CDR1 SGHVS and CDR2 FQNEAQ. The CDR3 loop reads CASLRDNYNSPLHF. CDR3 bases: TGTGCCAGCCTCCGGGACAATTATAATTCACCCCTCCACTTT. Using reference TRBV7-8 and TRBJ1-6 for the parts outside the CDR3, the full variable domain is GAGVSQSPRYKVAKRGQDVALRCDPISGHVSLFWYQQALGQGPEFLTYFQNEAQLDKSGLPSDRFFAERPEGSVSTLKIQRTQQEDSAVYLCASLRDNYNSPLHFGNGTRLTVT.

The chain joins TRBV15 to TRBJ2-1; 7 bases agree with TRBD2. The CDR3 consists of 17 residues. Germline CDR1 LNHNV, CDR2 YYDKDF (reference sequence). Trimming removed 0 bases from V and 3 bases from J; junction bases left unmatched: 8. CDR3 sequence (DNA): TGTGCCACCAGCAGAGATATGCGGCTAGCGGACTACAATGAGCAGTTCTTC. This codes for CATSRDMRLADYNEQFF. The entire variable domain, with the rest obtained from reference TRBV15 and TRBJ2-1, is as follows: DAMVIQNPRYQVTQFGKPVTLSCSQTLNHNVMYWYQQKSSQAPKLLFHYYDKDFNNEADTPDNFQSRRPNTSFCFLDIRSPGLGDTAMYLCATSRDMRLADYNEQFFGPGTRLTVL.

The chain joins TRBV7-6 to TRBJ2-5; 11 positions match TRBD2. The tail of the sequence fits TRBJ2-7 better, so the J call may be wrong. Germline lookup yields CDR1 SGHVS and CDR2 FNYEAQ. The CDR3 is made up of 14 amino acids. The CDR3 DNA follows: TGTGCCAGCAGCCCACTAGCGGGGGCCTACGAGCAGTACTTC. Translation: CASSPLAGAYEQYF.

The chain combines TRBV7-3 with TRBJ1-1, with 7 positions matching TRBD1. J was trimmed by 6 bases and V by 0 bases; bases with no gene match: 10. Germline V gene data show CDR1 as SGHTA and CDR2 as FQGTGA. The CDR3 is 16 amino acids. The CDR3 DNA is TGTGCCAGCAGCTTAACCCCGACAGGGATTATGGCTGAAGCTTTCTTT. The encoded protein is CASSLTPTGIMAEAFF.

The CDR3 bases are TGTGCCAGTGGACAGGGGGCAGGCGAGACCCAGTACTTC. As protein: CASGQGAGETQYF. The V gene is TRBV19, the J gene TRBJ2-5; 11 bases match TRBD1. Germline loops: CDR1 LNHDA, CDR2 SQIVND (reference sequence). This CDR3 is built from 13 residues. Trimming took 8 bases from V and 5 from J; bases not matched to a gene: 4.

This clone showed up just once. V and J are TRBV28 and TRBJ1-6; D is unresolved. V was shortened by 1 base and J by 6 bases, with 4 bases between the two germline ends. The CDR3 covers 13 residues. CDR1 is MDHEN, CDR2 SYDVKM, per germline. CDR3 sequence: CASSLSGNSPLHF. In DNA form, the CDR3 reads TGTGCCAGCAGTTTATCCGGTAATTCACCCCTCCACTTT.

This chain links TRBV15 with TRBJ1-2, with 10 bases matching TRBD1. The V and J ends lost 1 base and 4 bases, in that order; junction bases with no gene match: 6. The germline V gene has CDR1 LNHNV and CDR2 YYDKDF (reference sequence). The CDR3 spans 16 residues. CDR3 in amino acids: CATSRGQGARTYGYTF. CDR3 sequence (DNA): TGTGCCACCAGCAGAGGACAGGGGGCGCGAACCTATGGCTACACCTTC.

This chain's CDR3 is CASSITAGVGTEAFF. The CDR3 DNA follows: TGTGCCAGTAGTATTACGGCAGGCGTTGGGACTGAAGCTTTCTTT. The rearrangement uses TRBV19 and TRBJ1-1; no definite D call. Germline CDR1 is LNHDA and CDR2 is SQIVND (reference sequence). The CDR3 has 15 residues. Trimming removed 3 bases from V and 5 bases from J, with 16 bases in between.

This clone was observed a handful of times. V usage is TRBV5-1 and J usage is TRBJ1-1; 10 bases are a match to TRBD1. Losses at the gene ends were 0 bases for V and 4 bases for J; bases not matched to a gene: 6. The CDR3 loop spans 16 amino acids. CDR1 is SGHRS and CDR2 is YFSETQ in the germline V gene. The CDR3, as DNA: TGCGCCAGCAGCTTGGAGGAGACAGGGGGCTTCACTGAAGCTTTCTTT. This translates into CASSLEETGGFTEAFF. The full variable domain, with the rest looked up from reference TRBV5-1 and TRBJ1-1, is KAGVTQTPRYLIKTRGQQVTLSCSPISGHRSVSWYQQTPGQGLQFLFEYFSETQRNKGNFPGRFSGRQFSNSRSEMNVSTLELGDSALYLCASSLEETGGFTEAFFGQGTRLTVV.

V and J are TRBV5-6 and TRBJ2-7; 8 bases fit TRBD1. Germline trimming cut 3 bases from V and 7 bases from J; bases unmatched to any gene: 6. The CDR3 totals 13 residues. The germline gives CDR1 SGHDT, CDR2 YYEEEE. CDR3 nucleotides: TGTGCCAGCAGCTCCTGGGACAGGAAGGAGCAGTACTTC. Amino acids: CASSSWDRKEQYF.